What follows is one T cell receptor beta chain and its context. The age range of participants was about 18 to 90 years, with residence in more than 20 US areas. Clinical history reported by participants formed the basis on which cohorts were assigned. Clones were sequenced by immunoSEQ multiplex PCR, and TCRdb holds only the in-frame ones, with some missing. The sample carries 340,000 or so clones, 80% to 90% recorded once. The data derive from a study of blood T cell repertoires in COVID-19. Background on the study: T cells, B-cell-depleted T cells, or PBMCs provided the cDNA or gDNA that served as material.

The CDR3 is made up of 14 amino acids. Germline V gene lookup returns CDR1 SGDLS and CDR2 YYNGEE. Trimming cost V 3 bases and J 3 bases; bases outside gene matches: 3. The TCR originated in a woman in her forties with acute COVID-19. The chain is built from TRBV9 and TRBJ1-5; 7 nucleotides match TRBD1. The specimen sequenced was PBMCs or T cells enriched from blood (not recorded which). This chain's CDR3 is CASSAGTVNQPQHF. The CDR3 DNA follows: TGTGCCAGCAGCGCCGGGACAGTCAATCAGCCCCAGCATTTT.